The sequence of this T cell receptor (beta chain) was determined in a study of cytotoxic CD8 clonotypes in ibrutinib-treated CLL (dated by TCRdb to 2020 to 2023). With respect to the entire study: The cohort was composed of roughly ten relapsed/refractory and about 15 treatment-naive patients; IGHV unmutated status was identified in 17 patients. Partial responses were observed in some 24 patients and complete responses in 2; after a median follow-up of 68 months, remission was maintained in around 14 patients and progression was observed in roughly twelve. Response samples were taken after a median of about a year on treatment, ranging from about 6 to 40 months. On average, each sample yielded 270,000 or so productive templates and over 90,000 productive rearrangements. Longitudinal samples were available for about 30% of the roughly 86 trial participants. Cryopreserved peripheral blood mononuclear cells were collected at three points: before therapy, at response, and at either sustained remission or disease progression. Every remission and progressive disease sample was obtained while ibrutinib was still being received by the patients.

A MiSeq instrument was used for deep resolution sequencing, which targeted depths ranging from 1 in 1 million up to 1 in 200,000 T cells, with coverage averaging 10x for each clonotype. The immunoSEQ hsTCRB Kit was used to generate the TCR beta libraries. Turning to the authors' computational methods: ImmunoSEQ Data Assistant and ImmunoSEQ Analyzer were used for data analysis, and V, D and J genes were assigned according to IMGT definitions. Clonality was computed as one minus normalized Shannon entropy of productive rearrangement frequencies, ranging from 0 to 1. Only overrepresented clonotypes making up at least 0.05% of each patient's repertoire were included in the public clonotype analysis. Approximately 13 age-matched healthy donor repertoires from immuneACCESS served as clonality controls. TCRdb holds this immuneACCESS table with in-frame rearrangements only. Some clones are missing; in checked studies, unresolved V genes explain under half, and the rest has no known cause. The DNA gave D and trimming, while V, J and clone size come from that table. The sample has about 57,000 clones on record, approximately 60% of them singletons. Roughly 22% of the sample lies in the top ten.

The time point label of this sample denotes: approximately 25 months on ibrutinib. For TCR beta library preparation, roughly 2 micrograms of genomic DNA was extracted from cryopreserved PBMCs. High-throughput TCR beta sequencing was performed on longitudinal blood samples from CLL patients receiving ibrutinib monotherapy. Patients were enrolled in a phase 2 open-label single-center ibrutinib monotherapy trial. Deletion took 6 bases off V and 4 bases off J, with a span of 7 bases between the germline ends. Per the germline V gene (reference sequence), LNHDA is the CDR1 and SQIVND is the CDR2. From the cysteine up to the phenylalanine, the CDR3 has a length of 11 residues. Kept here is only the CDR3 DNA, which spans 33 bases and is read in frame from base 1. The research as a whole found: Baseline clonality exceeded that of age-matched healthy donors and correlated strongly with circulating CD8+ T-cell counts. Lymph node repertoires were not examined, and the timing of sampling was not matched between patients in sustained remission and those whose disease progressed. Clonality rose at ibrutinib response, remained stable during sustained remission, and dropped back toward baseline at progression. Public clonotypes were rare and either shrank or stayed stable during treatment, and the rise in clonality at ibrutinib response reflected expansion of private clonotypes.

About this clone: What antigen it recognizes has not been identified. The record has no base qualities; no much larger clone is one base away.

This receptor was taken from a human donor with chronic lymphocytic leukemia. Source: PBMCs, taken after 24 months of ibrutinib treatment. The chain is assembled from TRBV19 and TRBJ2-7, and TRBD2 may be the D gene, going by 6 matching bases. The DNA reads TGTGCCAGTAGCGGGAGTTACGAGCAGTACTTC. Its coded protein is CASSGSYEQYF.